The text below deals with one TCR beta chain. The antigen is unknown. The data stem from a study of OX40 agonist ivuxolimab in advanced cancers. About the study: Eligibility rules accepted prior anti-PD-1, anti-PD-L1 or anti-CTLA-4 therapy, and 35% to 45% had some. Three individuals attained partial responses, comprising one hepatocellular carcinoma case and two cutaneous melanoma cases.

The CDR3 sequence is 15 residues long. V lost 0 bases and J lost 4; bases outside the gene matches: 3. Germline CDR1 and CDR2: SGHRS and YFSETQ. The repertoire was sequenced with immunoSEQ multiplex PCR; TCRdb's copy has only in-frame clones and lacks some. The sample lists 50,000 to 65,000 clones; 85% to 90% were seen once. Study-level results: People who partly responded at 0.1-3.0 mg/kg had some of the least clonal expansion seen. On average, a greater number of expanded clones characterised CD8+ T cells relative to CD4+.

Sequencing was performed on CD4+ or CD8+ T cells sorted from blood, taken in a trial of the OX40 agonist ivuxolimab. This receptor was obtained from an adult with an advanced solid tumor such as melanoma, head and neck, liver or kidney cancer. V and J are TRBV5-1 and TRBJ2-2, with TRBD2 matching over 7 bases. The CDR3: CASSLGGSGTGELFF. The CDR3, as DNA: TGCGCCAGCAGCTTGGGCGGGAGCGGCACCGGGGAGCTGTTTTTT.